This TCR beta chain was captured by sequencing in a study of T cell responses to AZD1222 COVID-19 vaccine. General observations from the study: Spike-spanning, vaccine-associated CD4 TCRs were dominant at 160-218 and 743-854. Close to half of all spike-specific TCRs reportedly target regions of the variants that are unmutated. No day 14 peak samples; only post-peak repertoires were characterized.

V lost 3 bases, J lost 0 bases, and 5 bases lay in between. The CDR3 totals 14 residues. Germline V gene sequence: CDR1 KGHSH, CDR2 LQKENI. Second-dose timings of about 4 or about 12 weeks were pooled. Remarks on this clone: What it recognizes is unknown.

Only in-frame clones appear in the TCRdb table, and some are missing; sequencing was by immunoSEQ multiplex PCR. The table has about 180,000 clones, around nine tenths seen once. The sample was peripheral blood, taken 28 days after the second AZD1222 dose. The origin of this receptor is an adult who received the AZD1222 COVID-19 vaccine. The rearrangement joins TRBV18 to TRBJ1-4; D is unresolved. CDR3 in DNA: TGTGCCAGCTCACCCGGCCCAACTAATGAAAAACTGTTTTTT. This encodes CASSPGPTNEKLFF.